Listed below are T cell receptor beta chains from one sample, sequenced in a study of T cell responses to AZD1222 COVID-19 vaccine. Some clones are missing from TCRdb's copy, which holds only in-frame ones; the method was immunoSEQ multiplex PCR. Among over 110,000 clones, 85% to 95% were seen once, and the ten largest hold roughly 5%. Sequenced material: peripheral blood, taken on day 0 of AZD1222 vaccination. The receptors were gathered from an adult in good health. Both conserved end residues are part of each CDR3. The D gene is left open where the match is weak. Clone sizes are given selectively: once, few, many, or a class where the clone is expanded.

d_call clone_size j_call cdr3_length v_call cdr3_aa cdr3_nt
. . TRBJ1-4 14 TRBV6-2/TRBV6-3 CASSYIGTNEKLFF TGTGCCAGCAGTTATATAGGAACTAATGAAAAACTGTTTTTT
. . TRBJ1-5 13 TRBV12-3/TRBV12-4 CASSPTSNQPQHF TGTGCCAGCAGCCCGACTAGCAATCAGCCCCAGCATTTT
TRBD1 . TRBJ2-7 15 TRBV18 CASSSRDRGSYEQYF TGTGCCAGCTCAAGCCGGGACAGGGGCTCCTACGAGCAGTACTTC
. . TRBJ1-3 15 TRBV6-5 CASSYGFRSGNTIYF TGTGCCAGCAGTTACGGGTTCCGCTCTGGAAACACCATATATTTT
. . TRBJ1-1 12 TRBV2 CASSGQFVEAFF TGTGCCAGCAGTGGACAGTTTGTCGAAGCTTTCTTT
. . TRBJ2-1 15 TRBV11-1 CASSLVSGGGNEQFF TGTGCCAGCAGCTTAGTAAGCGGTGGGGGGAATGAGCAGTTCTTC
. . TRBJ1-4 16 TRBV24-1 CATSDFQLVGNEKLFF TGTGCCACCAGTGATTTTCAACTTGTGGGTAATGAAAAACTGTTTTTT
TRBD1 . TRBJ1-4 16 TRBV6-1 CASSVPGRQGREKLFF TGTGCCAGCAGTGTCCCTGGGAGACAGGGTCGGGAAAAACTGTTTTTT
. . TRBJ2-7 15 TRBV5-4 CASSLTGIGSYEQYF TGTGCCAGCAGCTTGACAGGTATTGGGTCCTACGAGCAGTACTTC
TRBD2 . TRBJ2-7 14 TRBV2 CASSPSGREDEQYF TGTGCCAGCAGTCCCAGCGGGAGGGAAGACGAGCAGTACTTC
. few TRBJ1-3 18 TRBV6-1 CASSGEGTALRSGNTIYF TGTGCCAGCAGTGGAGAGGGAACAGCTCTACGCTCTGGAAACACCATATATTTT
TRBD2 . TRBJ2-3 16 TRBV5-4 CASSLALAGASDTQYF TGTGCCAGCAGCTTAGCCCTAGCGGGAGCATCAGATACGCAGTATTTT
. . TRBJ2-1 14 TRBV5-6 CASSLLGVGNEQFF TGTGCCAGCAGCTTGCTAGGGGTGGGCAATGAGCAGTTCTTC
. . TRBJ2-7 12 TRBV5-5 CASSLQRYEQYF TGTGCCAGCAGCTTACAGCGCTACGAGCAGTACTTC
TRBD2 . TRBJ2-7 16 TRBV3-1/TRBV3-2 CASSQAFLAAHYEQYF TGTGCCAGCAGCCAAGCCTTCCTAGCGGCCCACTACGAGCAGTACTTC
TRBD1 . TRBJ1-1 13 TRBV6-5 CASSGQADTEAFF TGTGCCAGCAGCGGACAGGCTGACACTGAAGCTTTCTTT
TRBD2 . TRBJ2-7 13 TRBV7-3 CASSIGREGEQYF TGTGCCAGCAGCATAGGGAGGGAGGGGGAGCAGTACTTC
TRBD2 . TRBJ2-7 13 TRBV2 CASTETGGYEQYF TGTGCCAGCACCGAAACGGGAGGGTACGAGCAGTACTTC
. . TRBJ2-5 11 TRBV30 CAWSLPETQYF TGTGCCTGGAGTCTGCCCGAGACCCAGTACTTC
TRBD1 . TRBJ2-1 16 TRBV24-1 CATSDDTGTGNNEQFF TGTGCCACCAGTGATGATACCGGGACAGGGAACAATGAGCAGTTCTTC
TRBD2 . TRBJ2-7 13 TRBV6-5 CAITTAGAYEQYF TGTGCCATTACAACAGCGGGGGCCTACGAGCAGTACTTC
. . TRBJ1-5 12 TRBV12-3/TRBV12-4 CASSGRGLHQHF TGTGCCAGCAGTGGGAGGGGTTTACACCAGCATTTT
. . TRBJ2-7 12 TRBV20-1 CSASSLWGEQYF TGCAGTGCCAGTAGCCTTTGGGGCGAGCAGTACTTC
. . TRBJ1-1 14 TRBV5-4 CASSLGLMNTEAFF TGTGCCAGCAGCTTAGGACTGATGAACACTGAAGCTTTCTTT
. . TRBJ1-1 11 TRBV20-1 CSAAGNTEAFF TGCAGTGCTGCAGGGAACACTGAAGCTTTCTTT
. . TRBJ2-7 12 TRBV11-2 CASSLDSHEQYF TGTGCCAGCAGCTTAGACAGCCACGAGCAGTACTTC
. once TRBJ1-4 15 TRBV19 CASSIGSSTNEKLFF TGTGCCAGTAGTATAGGGAGTTCAACTAATGAAAAACTGTTTTTT
TRBD1 once TRBJ1-2 13 TRBV7-2 CASRPGQGDGYTF TGTGCCAGCAGGCCGGGACAGGGGGATGGCTACACCTTC
. . TRBJ2-7 15 TRBV4-3 CASSQDDRNPYEQYF TGCGCCAGCAGCCAAGACGACCGAAACCCCTACGAGCAGTACTTC
TRBD1 . TRBJ1-1 15 TRBV5-5 CASTHGQEGNTEAFF TGTGCCAGCACTCACGGACAGGAGGGGAACACTGAAGCTTTCTTT
. . TRBJ2-4 14 TRBV14 CASRPSGSLNIQYF TGTGCCAGCAGGCCCTCCGGGAGTCTGAACATTCAGTACTTC
TRBD2 . TRBJ2-7 15 TRBV6-5 CASRTLAGPSYEQYF TGTGCCAGCAGGACCCTAGCGGGCCCATCCTACGAGCAGTACTTC
. . TRBJ2-7 14 TRBV5-5 CASSPFRTGYEQYF TGTGCCAGCAGTCCGTTTCGGACGGGATACGAGCAGTACTTC